Below, 23 T cell receptor beta chains from the same sample are listed, as sequenced in a study of blood T cells in healthy people across ages. A second PCR, run for about 6 to 11 cycles, used a sample-barcoded 5' primer plus a J-beta primer mix. One entry per CDR3 protein results from TCRdb running MiXCR on the 5' RACE reads. The sample has roughly 900,000 distinct CDR3 sequences, under 50% seen once; the top ten hold under 15%. Sequenced material: blood. These receptor sequences come from a man aged 25-45 years in good health.

This clonotype was recorded a few times. The chain employs TRBV10-3 and TRBJ2-3; 10 bases line up with TRBD1. Germline-derived CDR1 and CDR2 are ENHRY and SYGVKD. Trimming removed 6 bases from V and 9 bases from J; junction bases left unmatched: 9. The CDR3 runs to 14 residues. CDR3 DNA sequence: TGTGCCATCAGCGGGGGGGACAGGGGAGACACGCAGTATTTT. Protein sequence: CAISGGDRGDTQYF.

This rearrangement joins TRBV9 to TRBJ2-1; D is ambiguous. This CDR3 is 17 amino acids long. V lost 0 bases and J lost 3, with 16 bases in between. Germline V CDR1 and CDR2: SGDLS, YYNGEE. The CDR3 sequence: CASSVARSGASYNEQFF. DNA of the CDR3: TGTGCCAGCAGCGTAGCCCGCAGTGGAGCCAGCTACAATGAGCAGTTCTTC. The variable domain in full, with the rest retrieved from reference TRBV9 and TRBJ2-1, is DSGVTQTPKHLITATGQRVTLRCSPRSGDLSVYWYQQSLDQGLQFLIQYYNGEERAKGNILERFSAQQFPDLHSELNLSSLELGDSALYFCASSVARSGASYNEQFFGPGTRLTVL.

The chain combines TRBV28 with TRBJ2-4; 9 bases align to TRBD1. This CDR3 is 16 amino acids long. V lost 5 bases and J lost 2; bases outside the gene matches: 7. In germline, CDR1 is MDHEN, CDR2 SYDVKM. CDR3 sequence: CASSAQGALTKNIQYF. CDR3 DNA: TGTGCCAGCAGTGCACAGGGGGCTCTTACCAAAAACATTCAGTACTTC.

This clonotype has only a few counts. The chain combines TRBV10-3 with TRBJ2-7; 8 bases fit TRBD2. With 7 bases clipped from V and 6 bases from J, the junction kept 14 bases outside the gene matches. Germline lookup yields CDR1 ENHRY and CDR2 SYGVKD. The CDR3 sequence is 15 residues long. CDR3: CAINGVAGHSGEQYF. CDR3 DNA: TGTGCCATCAACGGAGTAGCGGGGCATTCGGGCGAGCAGTACTTC.

The rearrangement uses TRBV4-1 and TRBJ1-1; no firm D call. CDR1 and CDR2 from the germline V gene are MGHRA and YSYEKL. V was shortened by 8 bases and J by 10 bases, with 23 bases between the two germline ends. This CDR3 has 14 amino acids. Here the CDR3 DNA reads TGCGCCAGCTCAGAGTCCGCCGATTCTCTTATAGCTTTCTTT. It encodes CASSESADSLIAFF.

This chain connects TRBV3-1 to TRBJ2-7; tentative D call: TRBD2 (5 bases). V was shortened by 2 bases and J by 0 bases, with 8 bases between the two germline ends. The CDR3 consists of 14 residues. Germline CDR1 and CDR2: LGHDT and YNNKEL (reference sequence). Written as DNA, the CDR3 is TGTGCCAGCAGCCAAATAAGCGGCTCCTACGAGCAGTACTTC. Translated: CASSQISGSYEQYF.

This clonotype was detected a few times. The J gene is TRBJ2-3, the V gene TRBV12-3 or TRBV12-4, with 7 bases identical to TRBD2. Trimming at V came to 3 bases and at J to 5 bases, leaving 8 bases not matched to a gene. This CDR3 region has 15 residues. The CDR3 nucleotides are TGTGCCAGCAGTTTTACAGCTAGCGGTGGAGATACGCAGTATTTT. It yields the protein CASSFTASGGDTQYF.

The chain carries TRBV7-2 and TRBJ2-7, with TRBD1 identical over 7 bases. The CDR3 extends over 16 amino acids. With 4 bases clipped from V and 0 bases from J, the junction kept 9 bases outside the gene matches. Germline CDR1 and CDR2: SGHTA and FQGNSA. The CDR3 is CASSSRTGVPSYEQYF. CDR3 coding DNA: TGTGCCAGCAGCTCCAGGACAGGAGTTCCCTCCTACGAGCAGTACTTC. Complete variable domain (other parts from reference TRBV7-2 and TRBJ2-7): GAGVSQSPSNKVTEKGKDVELRCDPISGHTALYWYRQSLGQGLEFLIYFQGNSAPDKSGLPSDRFSAERTGGSVSTLTIQRTQQEDSAVYLCASSSRTGVPSYEQYFGPGTRLTVT.

The chain carries TRBV6-5 and TRBJ2-7; 10 nucleotides align to TRBD1. The CDR3 totals 14 residues. Germline V lookup: CDR1 MNHEY, CDR2 SVGAGI. The V segment lost 0 bases and the J segment 5 bases; nucleotides outside the gene matches: 1. In nucleotides, the CDR3 is TGTGCCAGCAGTTACTCGGACAGGGGGGACGAGCAGTACTTC. Amino acids: CASSYSDRGDEQYF.

A few counts support this clonotype. The gene calls are TRBV6-1 and TRBJ1-2; D not certain. CDR3 size: 12 residues. Germline values: CDR1 MNHNS, CDR2 SASEGT. V lost 4 bases to trimming and J lost 3 bases, with 6 bases between them. The CDR3 loop is CASSAGDYGYTF. DNA of the CDR3: TGTGCCAGCAGTGCCGGGGACTATGGCTACACCTTC.

This clonotype was picked up a small number of times. V gene TRBV6-5 combines with J gene TRBJ2-7, with no clear D. CDR3 size: 12 residues. Germline CDR1 is MNHEY and CDR2 is SVGAGI. Trimming removed 10 bases at V and 0 bases at J, with 10 bases between. CDR3: CATTTGSYEQYF. The CDR3 region has the DNA TGTGCCACGACCACCGGCTCCTACGAGCAGTACTTC.

The chain employs TRBV7-9 and TRBJ2-6, with D possibly being TRBD1 (6 bases). This CDR3 region has 14 residues. Germline CDR1 SEHNR, CDR2 FQNEAQ (reference sequence). V was clipped by 4 bases and J by 10 bases, with 14 bases between them. As DNA, the CDR3 is TGTGCCAGCAGCTACCGACAGGATTCAAACGTCCTGACTTTC. This gives the protein CASSYRQDSNVLTF.

This chain links TRBV30 with TRBJ2-3, with D possibly being TRBD1 or TRBD2 (6 bases each). Trimming pared 0 bases from V and 1 base from J, leaving 11 bases between. The CDR3 spans 15 residues. The V gene's germline CDR1 is GTSNPN and CDR2 SVGIG (reference sequence). CDR3 in amino acids: CAWSVGGGRTDTQYF. CDR3 coding DNA: TGTGCCTGGAGTGTAGGTGGGGGGCGCACAGATACGCAGTATTTT.

This clonotype has at least ten counts. This chain uses TRBV4-3 with TRBJ1-2; no clear D gene. Germline V CDR1 and CDR2: LGHNA, YSLEER. The CDR3 sequence is 13 residues long. Trimming stripped 1 base from V and 6 bases from J, with 9 bases between. CDR3: CASSQVTGDGYTF. Here the CDR3 DNA reads TGCGCCAGCAGCCAAGTTACTGGGGATGGCTACACCTTC.

This clonotype occurred a few times. J is TRBJ1-6 and V is TRBV20-1; D is perhaps TRBD1 (6 bases). This CDR3 is 15 amino acids long. Germline V gene data show CDR1 as DFQATT and CDR2 as SNEGSKA (reference sequence). Trimming cost V 3 bases and J 7 bases, with 16 bases left between them. The CDR3 loop is CSARPTGRQNSPLHF. Written as DNA, the CDR3 is TGCAGTGCTAGGCCAACAGGGCGTCAAAATTCACCCCTCCACTTT.

This clonotype was detected only a few times. The V and J genes are TRBV20-1 and TRBJ2-4, with D hard to call. The CDR3 is made up of 15 amino acids. Trimming cost V 3 bases and J 0 bases, with 12 bases left between them. Germline V gene data show CDR1 as DFQATT and CDR2 as SNEGSKA (reference sequence). The CDR3 loop is CSASAMTLAKNIQYF. The CDR3 DNA sequence: TGCAGTGCTAGCGCAATGACTCTAGCCAAAAACATTCAGTACTTC.

The gene calls are TRBV3-1 and TRBJ2-1; D possibly corresponds to TRBD1 (7 bases). The CDR3 consists of 15 residues. Germline V gene data show CDR1 as LGHDT and CDR2 as YNNKEL (reference sequence). The V end was cut by 2 bases, the J end by 7 bases, with 15 bases between. CDR3 nucleotides: TGTGCCAGCAGCCAAATTTGGGCAGGGGGGAATGAGCAGTTCTTC. Translating gives CASSQIWAGGNEQFF.

The CDR3: CASSRGGPFVDTQYF. The CDR3 bases are TGTGCCAGCAGTCGGGGGGGCCCTTTTGTAGATACGCAGTATTTT. V is TRBV7-2 and J is TRBJ2-3, with 8 bases matching TRBD2. Germline lookup yields CDR1 SGHTA and CDR2 FQGNSA. J was trimmed by 5 bases and V by 6 bases; bases with no gene match: 10. The CDR3 contains 15 residues.

This clonotype was seen only a few times. The chain has TRBV9 and TRBJ2-7, with TRBD1 matching 7 bases. CDR1 and CDR2 (germline): SGDLS, YYNGEE. The length of the CDR3 is 16 residues. After removal of 0 bases from V and 2 bases from J, the junction contained 8 bases not matched to a gene. CDR3 sequence reads: CASSVDVGQATYEQYF. The CDR3 DNA sequence: TGTGCCAGCAGCGTAGACGTCGGACAGGCGACCTACGAGCAGTACTTC.

The chain joins TRBV10-3 to TRBJ2-3; 11 bases match TRBD2. J lost 5 bases, V lost 5 bases, and 6 bases had no gene match. Germline V gene sequence: CDR1 ENHRY, CDR2 SYGVKD. The CDR3 length is 15 residues. DNA of the CDR3: TGTGCCATCAGTCTACTAGCGGGGGACGGAGATACGCAGTATTTT. As protein: CAISLLAGDGDTQYF.

The sample holds a few counts of this clonotype. This CDR3 reads CSARESSLSKNIQYF. CDR3 nucleotides: TGCAGTGCTAGAGAGTCGAGCTTGAGCAAAAACATTCAGTACTTC. The rearrangement joins TRBV20-1 to TRBJ2-4, with D uncertain. Germline CDR1 DFQATT, CDR2 SNEGSKA (reference sequence). CDR3 length: 15 residues. V was shortened by 0 bases and J by 3 bases, with 12 bases between the two germline ends.

The gene calls are TRBV3-1 and TRBJ1-2; D is uncertain. Trimming removed 0 bases from V and 8 bases from J, with 13 bases in between. Germline V gives CDR1 LGHDT, CDR2 YNNKEL (reference sequence). This CDR3 comprises 14 residues. CDR3 in amino acids: CASSQDHGRVGYTF. CDR3 sequence (DNA): TGTGCCAGCAGCCAAGATCACGGTAGGGTCGGCTACACCTTC.

The rearrangement joins TRBV27 to TRBJ2-4; 11 positions agree with TRBD1. V shed 5 bases and J 6 bases; nucleotides not matched to a gene: 15. The CDR3 sequence is 18 residues long. CDR1 is MNHEY, CDR2 SMNVEV, per germline (reference sequence). The CDR3 DNA sequence: TGTGCCAGCAGTCCATGGACAGGGGGCGATTGGGGCCTAAACATTCAGTACTTC. As protein: CASSPWTGGDWGLNIQYF.